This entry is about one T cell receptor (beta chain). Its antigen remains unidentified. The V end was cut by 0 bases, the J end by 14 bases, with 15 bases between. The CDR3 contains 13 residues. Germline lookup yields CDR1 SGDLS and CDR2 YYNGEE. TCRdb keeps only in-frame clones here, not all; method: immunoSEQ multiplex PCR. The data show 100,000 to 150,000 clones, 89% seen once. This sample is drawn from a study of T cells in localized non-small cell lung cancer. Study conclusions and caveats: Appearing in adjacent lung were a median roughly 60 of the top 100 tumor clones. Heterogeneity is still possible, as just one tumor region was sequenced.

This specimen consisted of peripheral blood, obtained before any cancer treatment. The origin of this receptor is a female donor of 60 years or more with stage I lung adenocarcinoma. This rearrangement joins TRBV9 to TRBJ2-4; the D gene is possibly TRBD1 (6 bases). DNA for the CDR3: TGTGCCAGCAGCGTAGATCACTACAGGGCTAAGTACTTC. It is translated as CASSVDHYRAKYF.